This note documents a single TCR beta chain sequence. A few counts support this clonotype. Its antigen specificity is not known. Base qualities are not recorded, but no much larger clone differs from it by a single base. The receptor library was made with 5' RACE. Instrument on record: Illumina HiSeq 2000. Template switching introduced a universal primer binding site; the final cDNA contained a unique molecular identifier, enabling accurate counting of TCR cDNA molecules. Specific primers in the conserved constant-segment region were used to synthesize first-strand cDNA for the TCR alpha and beta chains. To control for contamination, each cDNA library was double barcoded with a SMART-Mk sample barcode plus Illumina barcodes. TruSeq adapter sequences along with Illumina sample barcodes were introduced in two successive PCR steps. The Illumina HiSeq platform was used with custom primers to sequence TCR alpha and beta cDNA libraries. Concerning the study's data processing: MiGEC was used to process raw reads and extract unique molecular identifiers, and MiXCR was used to find CDR3 positions. Recombination models were inferred per individual with the repgenHMM and IGoR tools using an EM algorithm. The analysis of shared clonotypes was done with the tcR package in R, with sharing normalized by the product of cloneset sizes. To study raw recombination free of thymic and clonal selection effects, out-of-frame nonproductive sequences were analyzed. Through fastp at Q25 and MiXCR, TCRdb rebuilt clones from the public reads, retaining in-frame beta chains. CDR3 protein sequences are deduplicated, and each keeps its most common genes and DNA. The V and J calls come from TCRdb's annotation, not from the publication. This sample comprises some 460,000 distinct CDR3 sequences, around 14% of them detected only once. Around 0.48% of the sample is taken by the ten largest.

The V and J ends are trimmed by 2 bases and 0 bases, leaving 16 bases between them. CDR1 and CDR2 are drawn from the germline V gene: MDHEN, SYDVKM. The CDR3 starts with the cysteine, ends with the phenylalanine, and has 18 residues. The read is trimmed to its CDR3 DNA, 54 bases read in frame from base 1. Only healthy Caucasian donors were included. Three pairs of female monozygotic twins, all aged about 18 to 30 years, made up the twin cohort. Positive isolation kits from Invitrogen were used to isolate CD4+ and CD8+ T cell populations. The sample comes from a study of identical twins (TCRdb year 2016). At the level of the whole study: To test whether fetal clonotypes persist, this study deep-sequenced TCR alpha and beta repertoires from monozygotic twins, from unrelated adults of various ages, and from cord blood. To rule out contamination, replicate twin experiments were performed at different times with different library preparation protocols. Broad study findings and their caveats: Abundant cord blood beta clonotypes carried fewer insertions; young adult naive repertoires showed a weaker similar trend, while memory repertoires showed none. Out-of-frame TCR alpha sequences shared between twins showed an excess of low generation-probability sequences compared with coincidental sharing between unrelated individuals. Zero-insertion analyses could be partly confounded by invariant T cells such as MAIT and iNKT, though diverse VJ usage argued against such confounding for most clonotypes. Out-of-frame TCR alpha sharing in monozygotic twins was systematically underestimated by recombination models, whereas sharing between unrelated individuals was in agreement with the recombination models. Because the same donors could not be followed over many years, the conclusions depended on cross-sectional statistical analysis. Excess twin sharing in beta out-of-frame sequences was weaker because fewer shared sequences lowered the signal-to-noise ratio.

These data are also associated with another study on yellow fever vaccine responses in identical twins. The second study's authors report: The T cell response to vaccination in identical twins was reported by the authors to appear partly convergent and partly personalized. Focusing on identical twins, the study followed the T cell clones that responded to the vaccine, and did so with precision.

The chain uses TRBV28 and TRBJ2-2, and possibly TRBD1, on 6 matching bases. What was sequenced was CD4+ T cells sorted from blood. The clonotype comes from a young woman in good health. The CDR3 protein is CASSLEEYRAPNTGELFF. The DNA sequence is TGTGCCAGCAGTTTAGAAGAATACAGGGCCCCGAACACCGGGGAGCTGTTTTTT.